The clone carrying this TCR beta chain was picked up one time. Antigen specificity is unknown. Germline CDR1 SGHRS, CDR2 YFSETQ. The CDR3 has 13 amino acids. V was trimmed by 2 bases and J by 7 bases, leaving 10 bases between them. Data came from immunoSEQ multiplex PCR; TCRdb stores just in-frame clones and leaves some out. The sample carries some 21,000 clones, more than 70% recorded once. The entry originates in a study of OX40 agonist ivuxolimab in advanced cancers. Study-level results: The study found that CD8+ T cells averaged more expanded clones than CD4+. Clonal expansion in partial responders at 0.1-3.0 mg/kg ranked among the lowest. Clonal expansion from baseline to week 6 occurred in both CD4+ and CD8+ T cells.

This chain connects TRBV5-1 to TRBJ1-5, with a tentative D call TRBD1 (6 bases). The source material was CD4+ or CD8+ T cells sorted from blood, sampled in a trial of the OX40 agonist ivuxolimab. This sequence originates from an adult with an advanced solid tumor such as melanoma, head and neck, liver or kidney cancer. For the CDR3, the DNA is TGCGCCAGCAGCTTCAGGGGAGCCCAGCCCCAGCATTTT. It is translated as CASSFRGAQPQHF.